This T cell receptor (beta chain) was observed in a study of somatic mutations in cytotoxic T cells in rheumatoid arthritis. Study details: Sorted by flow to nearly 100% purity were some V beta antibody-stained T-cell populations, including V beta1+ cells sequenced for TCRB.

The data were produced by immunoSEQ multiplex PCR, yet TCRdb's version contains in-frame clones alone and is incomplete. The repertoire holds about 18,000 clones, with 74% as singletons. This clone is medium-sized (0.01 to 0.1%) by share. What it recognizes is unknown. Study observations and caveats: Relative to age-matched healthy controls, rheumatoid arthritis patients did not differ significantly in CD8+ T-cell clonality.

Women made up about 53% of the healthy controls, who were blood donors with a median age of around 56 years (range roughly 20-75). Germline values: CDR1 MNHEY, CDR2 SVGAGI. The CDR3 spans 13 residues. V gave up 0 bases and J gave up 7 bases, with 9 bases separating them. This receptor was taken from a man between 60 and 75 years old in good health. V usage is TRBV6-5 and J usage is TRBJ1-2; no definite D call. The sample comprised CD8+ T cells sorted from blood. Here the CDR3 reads CASSYSSASGYTF. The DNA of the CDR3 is TGTGCCAGCAGTTACTCGTCCGCTAGTGGCTACACCTTC.